Presented here are 3 T cell receptor beta chains from one specimen sequenced in a study of vaccination effects on CD4 cells after COVID-19. The culture ran for less than 12 days, and then CD4+ T cells were isolated. Using immunoSEQ multiplex PCR, the repertoire was profiled, and TCRdb retains in-frame clones only, with some absent. The sample holds roughly 56,000 clones; about 80% are singletons and the top ten take approximately 3%. No cognate antigen is known for these TCRs. The source was CD4+ T cells from PBMCs cultured without peptide, collected before COVID-19 vaccination. The receptors here all came from a human donor who received a COVID-19 vaccine.

The rearrangement links TRBV7-2 to TRBJ2-3; a weak D match, TRBD2 (6 bases). The CDR3 length is 15 residues. The germline V and J ends were trimmed by 1 base and 6 bases, with 14 bases remaining between them. From germline, CDR1 is SGHTA and CDR2 FQGNSA. The CDR3 nucleotides are TGTGCCAGCAGCTTAGTACTAGATGGGGGGGATACGCAGTATTTT. Encoded protein: CASSLVLDGGDTQYF.

As regards this clone: One end of the junction fails to match germline, which may point to a read error. Other DNA sequences in this specimen translate into the identical CDR3. The rearrangement uses TRBV18 and TRBJ1-3; D possibly corresponds to TRBD1 (5 bases). The germline CDR1 and CDR2 sequences are KGHSH and LQKENI. This CDR3 region has 16 residues. CDR3 sequence (DNA): TGTGCCAGCTCACCACGGTTGGGGCTGACTGGAAATACCATATATTTT. Its translation is CASSPRLGLTGNTIYF.

The chain links TRBV29-1 to TRBJ1-4; D may be TRBD1 (6 bases). V lost 5 bases and J 2 bases, leaving 9 bases between the germline ends. Looked up from germline, CDR1 is SQVTM and CDR2 is ANQGSEA. The CDR3 consists of 13 residues. The CDR3 reads CSVPDRTNEKLFF. The CDR3 coding sequence is TGCAGCGTTCCTGACAGGACTAATGAAAAACTGTTTTTT.